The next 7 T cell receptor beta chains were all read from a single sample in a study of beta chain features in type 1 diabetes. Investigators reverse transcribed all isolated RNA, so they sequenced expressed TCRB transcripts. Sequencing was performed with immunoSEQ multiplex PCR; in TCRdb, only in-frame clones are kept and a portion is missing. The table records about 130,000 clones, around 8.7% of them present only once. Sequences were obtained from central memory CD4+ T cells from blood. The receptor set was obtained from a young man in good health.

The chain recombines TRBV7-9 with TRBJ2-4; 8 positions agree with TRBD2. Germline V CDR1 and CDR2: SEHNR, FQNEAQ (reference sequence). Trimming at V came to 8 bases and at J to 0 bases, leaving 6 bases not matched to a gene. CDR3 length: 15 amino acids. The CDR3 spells CASGGSGVAKNIQYF. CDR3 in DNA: TGTGCCAGCGGGGGTAGCGGGGTAGCCAAAAACATTCAGTACTTC.

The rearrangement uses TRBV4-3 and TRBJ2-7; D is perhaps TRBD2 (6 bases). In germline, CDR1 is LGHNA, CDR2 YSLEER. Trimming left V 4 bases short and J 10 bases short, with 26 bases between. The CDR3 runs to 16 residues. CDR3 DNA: TGCGCCAGCAGCCCAATTGTGGCGGGGAGCTCCCATCTTCAGTACTTC. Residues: CASSPIVAGSSHLQYF.

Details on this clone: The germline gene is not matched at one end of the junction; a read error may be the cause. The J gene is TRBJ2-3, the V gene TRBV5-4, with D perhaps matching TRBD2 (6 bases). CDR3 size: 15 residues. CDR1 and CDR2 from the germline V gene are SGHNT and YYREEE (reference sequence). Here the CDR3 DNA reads TGTGCCAGCAGCCTGGGCATCACTAGCAAAGATACGCAGTATTTT. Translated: CASSLGITSKDTQYF. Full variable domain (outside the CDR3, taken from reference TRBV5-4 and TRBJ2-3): ETGVTQSPTHLIKTRGQQVTLRCSSQSGHNTVSWYQQALGQGPQFIFQYYREEENGRGNFPPRFSGLQFPNYSSELNVNALELDDSALYLCASSLGITSKDTQYFGPGTRLTVL.

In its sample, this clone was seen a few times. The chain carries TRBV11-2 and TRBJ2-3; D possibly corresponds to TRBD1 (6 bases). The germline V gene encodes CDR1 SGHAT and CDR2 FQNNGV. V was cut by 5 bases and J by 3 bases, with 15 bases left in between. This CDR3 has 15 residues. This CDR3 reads CASSLGSGVTDTQYF. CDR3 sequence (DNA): TGTGCCAGCAGCCTGGGGTCAGGGGTTACAGATACGCAGTATTTT.

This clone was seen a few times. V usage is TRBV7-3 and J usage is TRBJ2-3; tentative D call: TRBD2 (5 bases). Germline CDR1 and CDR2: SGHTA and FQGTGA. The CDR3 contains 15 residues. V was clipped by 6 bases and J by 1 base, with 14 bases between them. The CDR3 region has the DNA TGTGCCAGCAGTGCCCGGCCCGGGGGCACAGATACGCAGTATTTT. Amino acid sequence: CASSARPGGTDTQYF.

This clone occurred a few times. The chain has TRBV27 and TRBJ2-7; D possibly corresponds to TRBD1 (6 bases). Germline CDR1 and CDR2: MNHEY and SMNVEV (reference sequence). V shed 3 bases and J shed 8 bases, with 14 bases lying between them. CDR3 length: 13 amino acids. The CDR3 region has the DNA TGTGCCAGCAGTTTCACAGGGATGGGAAAGCAGTACTTC. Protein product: CASSFTGMGKQYF.

CDR3: CAWSVRGLSGNTIYF. Here the CDR3 DNA reads TGTGCCTGGAGTGTTCGTGGGCTCTCTGGAAACACCATATATTTT. This rearrangement joins TRBV30 to TRBJ1-3; D gene unclear. The CDR3 extends over 15 amino acids. In germline, CDR1 is GTSNPN, CDR2 SVGIG (reference sequence). V lost 0 bases and J 0 bases, leaving 9 bases between the germline ends.